This TCR beta chain derives from a study of blood T cell repertoires in COVID-19. Sequencing was performed with immunoSEQ multiplex PCR; in TCRdb, only in-frame clones are kept and a portion is missing. The repertoire holds approximately 28,000 clones, with roughly 87% as singletons. The length of the CDR3 is 15 residues. V was pared by 0 bases and J by 4 bases, with 3 bases of the junction left unmatched. CDR1 is GTSNPN, CDR2 SVGIG, per germline (reference sequence). The TCR sequence derives from a man in his sixties with active COVID-19. The material sequenced was peripheral blood. V and J are TRBV30 and TRBJ2-2; 9 bases align to TRBD1. The CDR3 nucleotides read TGTGCCTGGAGTGTGGGGACAGGGTCCACCGGGGAGCTGTTTTTT. Encoded protein: CAWSVGTGSTGELFF.